The 28 T cell receptor beta chains presented below share a single source sample, sequenced in a study of blood T cell repertoires in COVID-19 (dated by TCRdb to about 2020). To prepare the library, the immunoSEQ multiplex PCR assay was applied. What TCRdb holds here is the immuneACCESS table cut down to in-frame rearrangements. Part of the clones is not present; checked against another copy, under half of the missing clones reflect an unresolved V gene, and the others are unexplained. This sample is represented by 85,000 to 100,000 clones; around 81% of them were singletons. The leading ten clones occupy about 8.4% of the sample. Sequencing was performed on peripheral blood. All receptors come from a man aged 45 to 65 who had recovered from COVID-19.

The gene calls are TRBV5-1 and TRBJ2-7; the match to TRBD1 covers 7 bases. The CDR3 spans 17 residues. Germline V gene lookup returns CDR1 SGHRS and CDR2 YFSETQ. J lost 3 bases, V lost 0 bases, and 12 bases had no gene match. The CDR3 here is CASSLADRGRKGYEQYF. The CDR3 nucleotides are TGCGCCAGCAGCTTGGCCGATAGGGGGCGAAAGGGCTACGAGCAGTACTTC.

The rearrangement links TRBV11-1 to TRBJ2-7; D call uncertain. This CDR3 spans 13 amino acids. Germline CDR1 is SGHAT and CDR2 is FQDESV (reference sequence). Between the trimmed V and J ends, which lost 3 bases and 5 bases, there was a span of 11 bases. The CDR3 DNA reads as TGTGCCAGCAGCTTTTTTGGCGGCAACGAGCAGTACTTC. Encoded protein: CASSFFGGNEQYF.

The V gene is TRBV6-5, the J gene TRBJ2-1, with 11 bases matching TRBD2. Germline V lookup: CDR1 MNHEY, CDR2 SVGAGI. The trim removed 4 bases at V and 3 bases at J, leaving 5 bases unmatched. This CDR3 has 16 residues. CDR3 in DNA: TGTGCCAGCAGTTTCCAGGGACTAGCGGTCTACAATGAGCAGTTCTTC. Translated: CASSFQGLAVYNEQFF.

This clone was counted only a few times. The chain has TRBV15 and TRBJ2-5; D is ambiguous. The CDR3 totals 15 residues. Trimming removed 0 bases from V and 0 bases from J, with 8 bases in between. Germline CDR1 LNHNV, CDR2 YYDKDF (reference sequence). The CDR3 coding sequence is TGTGCCACCAGCAGAGATCCCAATTACCAAGAGACCCAGTACTTC. Its protein product is CATSRDPNYQETQYF.

The J gene is TRBJ1-1, the V gene TRBV24-1, with 9 bases identical to TRBD1. The V segment lost 4 bases and the J segment 3 bases; nucleotides outside the gene matches: 5. Per germline, CDR1 KGHDR and CDR2 SFDVKD. The CDR3 totals 15 residues. The DNA for the CDR3 is TGTGCCACCAGTGAAACAGGGGGCGCGCACACTGAAGCTTTCTTT. The encoded protein is CATSETGGAHTEAFF.

CDR3 in amino acids: CASSQGGSGTGELFF. The CDR3 coding sequence is TGTGCCAGCAGCCAAGGCGGGAGTGGGACCGGGGAGCTGTTTTTT. The rearrangement joins TRBV4-2 to TRBJ2-2, with 7 positions matching TRBD2. The CDR3 covers 15 residues. The V gene end was trimmed by 1 base and the J gene end by 5 bases; junction bases not matched to a gene: 4. Germline CDR1 LGHNA, CDR2 YNFKEQ.

This sequence joins TRBV9 and TRBJ2-7; 8 nucleotides agree with TRBD1. Germline assignment: CDR1 SGDLS and CDR2 YYNGEE. With 0 bases clipped from V and 10 bases from J, the junction kept 9 bases outside the gene matches. The CDR3 spans 14 residues. Here the CDR3 reads CASSVAVDRVEQYF. The DNA of the CDR3 is TGTGCCAGCAGCGTAGCTGTGGACAGGGTAGAACAGTACTTC.

The CDR3 region has the DNA TGTGCCAGCAGCCGCCGGACAGGGGGATCCGAGCAGTACTTC. As protein: CASSRRTGGSEQYF. The chain links TRBV14 to TRBJ2-7; 10 bases are a match to TRBD1. The CDR3 extends over 14 amino acids. The V gene end was trimmed by 4 bases and the J gene end by 6 bases; junction bases not matched to a gene: 6. The germline gives CDR1 SGHDN, CDR2 FVKESK.

The V and J genes are TRBV19 and TRBJ1-5; TRBD1 is a possible D gene (5 bases). Trimming pared 0 bases from V and 7 bases from J, leaving 13 bases between. The germline V gene has CDR1 LNHDA and CDR2 SQIVND (reference sequence). CDR3 length equals 15 residues. CDR3 residues: CASSIDQAGRQPQHF. The CDR3 nucleotides are TGTGCCAGTAGTATAGATCAGGCAGGGCGACAGCCCCAGCATTTT.

The rearrangement links TRBV5-1 to TRBJ2-7; D gene unclear. This CDR3 spans 20 amino acids. Trimming stripped 0 bases from V and 1 base from J, with 26 bases between. The germline V gene encodes CDR1 SGHRS and CDR2 YFSETQ. In DNA form, the CDR3 reads TGCGCCAGCAGCTTGGGAAATGGATTTTGGCAGGCAGGATCGTCCTACGAGCAGTACTTC. Amino acid sequence: CASSLGNGFWQAGSSYEQYF.

The V and J genes are TRBV5-3 and TRBJ1-5; D remains ambiguous. TRBV5-3 is an open reading frame whose function is uncertain. The CDR3 is 13 amino acids. V was cut by 3 bases and J by 5 bases, with 9 bases left in between. The CDR3 nucleotides read TGTGCCAGAAGCTCCCCACTGGATCAGCCCCAGCATTTT. It is translated as CARSSPLDQPQHF.

The chain carries TRBV7-3 and TRBJ2-1; TRBD1 matches at 9 bases. Germline V gene data show CDR1 as SGHTA and CDR2 as FQGTGA. This CDR3 comprises 18 residues. V lost 2 bases to trimming and J lost 8 bases; unmatched junction nucleotides: 16. The CDR3 here is CASSLVSDNRGRWDEQFF. DNA of the CDR3: TGTGCCAGCAGCTTAGTGTCGGACAACAGGGGGCGATGGGATGAGCAGTTCTTC. Drawing the rest from reference TRBV7-3 and TRBJ2-1, the complete variable domain is GAGVSQTPSNKVTEKGKYVELRCDPISGHTALYWYRQSLGQGPEFLIYFQGTGAADDSGLPNDRFFAVRPEGSVSTLKIQRTERGDSAVYLCASSLVSDNRGRWDEQFFGPGTRLTVL.

The chain combines TRBV4-2 with TRBJ2-3, with TRBD2 matching over 9 bases. CDR1 is LGHNA, CDR2 YNFKEQ, per germline. The length of the CDR3 is 17 residues. The junction had 11 bases not matched to a gene; V was cut back by 3 bases and J by 4 bases. CDR3 DNA sequence: TGTGCCAGCAGCCAGCACTACGGACTAGCGCTGGCAGATACGCAGTATTTT. Protein sequence: CASSQHYGLALADTQYF.

The genes are TRBV11-2 and TRBJ1-1, with D maybe TRBD1 (6 bases). Trimming stripped 4 bases from V and 13 bases from J, with 25 bases between. The CDR3 extends over 15 amino acids. The V gene's germline CDR1 is SGHAT and CDR2 FQNNGV. The CDR3 DNA reads as TGTGCCAGCAGCTCTTCCGGGGGGGGCGCAGGGGCGGTTTTCTTT. It is translated as CASSSSGGGAGAVFF. The whole variable domain, remainder taken from reference TRBV11-2 and TRBJ1-1, is EAGVAQSPRYKIIEKRQSVAFWCNPISGHATLYWYQQILGQGPKLLIQFQNNGVVDDSQLPKDRFSAERLKGVDSTLKIQPAKLEDSAVYLCASSSSGGGAGAVFFGQGTRLTVV.

The chain carries TRBV20-1 and TRBJ2-1, with a possible D match to TRBD1 (6 bases). CDR3 length equals 16 residues. The germline CDR1 and CDR2 sequences are DFQATT and SNEGSKA (reference sequence). Trimming took 3 bases from V and 5 from J, leaving 20 bases between them. The CDR3 nucleotides read TGCAGTGCTAGTCCCCCCCGGGACAAAATTCACAATGAGCAGTTCTTC. Its protein product is CSASPPRDKIHNEQFF.

The chain links TRBV5-1 to TRBJ2-5, with D uncertain. Trimming pared 4 bases from V and 2 bases from J, leaving 18 bases between. The CDR3 is made up of 16 amino acids. The germline CDR1 and CDR2 sequences are SGHRS and YFSETQ. The CDR3 bases are TGCGCCAGCAGCCCCGACGGTGGCAGGAATCAAGAGACCCAGTACTTC. Its protein product is CASSPDGGRNQETQYF.

The V and J genes are TRBV12-5 and TRBJ2-7, with D possibly being TRBD1 (7 bases). Germline V CDR1 and CDR2: LGHNT, FRNRAP. The CDR3 is 14 amino acids. Trimming removed 6 bases from V and 2 bases from J, with 14 bases in between. CDR3 in DNA: TGTGCTAGTGGGCGGGACAGCCAGGCCTACGAGCAGTACTTC. It is translated as CASGRDSQAYEQYF.

This clone has just one count. The chain links TRBV7-9 to TRBJ1-1; 7 bases match TRBD1. CDR3 length equals 16 residues. Losses at the gene ends were 5 bases for V and 0 bases for J; bases not matched to a gene: 9. Germline V gives CDR1 SEHNR, CDR2 FQNEAQ (reference sequence). In nucleotides, the CDR3 is TGTGCCAGCAGCCACAGACAGGGCCTCTTGAACACTGAAGCTTTCTTT. It specifies CASSHRQGLLNTEAFF.

The chain is built from TRBV3-1 (or the pseudogene TRBV3-2) and TRBJ2-2; D perhaps matches TRBD2 (6 bases). CDR1 LGHDT and CDR2 YNNKEL come from the germline V gene (reference sequence). This CDR3 contains 15 residues. Trimming removed 0 bases from V and 5 bases from J, with 10 bases in between. The CDR3 DNA reads as TGTGCCAGCAGCCAAGACGCGGCGGGGACCGGGGAGCTGTTTTTT. Its translation is CASSQDAAGTGELFF.

V is TRBV11-2 and J is TRBJ2-1; a weak D match, TRBD2 (6 bases). CDR1 and CDR2 (germline): SGHAT, FQNNGV. Trimming removed 2 bases at V and 11 bases at J, with 22 bases between. The CDR3 contains 16 residues. CDR3 in amino acids: CASSLQPGVADPQQFF. In DNA form, the CDR3 reads TGTGCCAGCAGCTTACAACCCGGGGTAGCGGACCCTCAGCAGTTCTTC.

The chain recombines TRBV2 with TRBJ1-2; D unclear. V dropped 4 bases and J dropped 4 bases, with 13 bases sitting between them. Germline-derived CDR1 and CDR2 are SNHLY and FYNNEI. The CDR3 is 14 residues long. The CDR3 DNA is TGTGCCAGCAGTGGTGAGGGTGAAGGCTATGGCTACACCTTC. This gives the protein CASSGEGEGYGYTF.

This clone was observed a few times. The V gene is TRBV6-4, the J gene TRBJ2-5; D may be TRBD1 (6 bases). The germline gives CDR1 MRHNA, CDR2 SNTAGT. The CDR3 extends over 15 amino acids. V lost 0 bases and J lost 5, with 13 bases in between. CDR3 in DNA: TGTGCCAGCAGTGACTCGGCAGGGGACCGGGAGACCCAGTACTTC. It codes for CASSDSAGDRETQYF.

CDR3 residues: CASSKGGQGHQPQHF. DNA of the CDR3: TGTGCCAGCAGCAAAGGAGGGCAGGGGCATCAGCCCCAGCATTTT. The chain uses TRBV7-9 and TRBJ1-5, with a weak D call TRBD1 (6 bases). The CDR3 loop spans 15 amino acids. Trimming left V 5 bases short and J 5 bases short, with 16 bases between. Per germline, CDR1 SEHNR and CDR2 FQNEAQ (reference sequence).

The chain employs TRBV12-3 or TRBV12-4 and TRBJ2-5; tentative D call: TRBD2 (5 bases). V lost 3 bases and J lost 6, with 11 bases in between. This CDR3 is 13 amino acids long. Here the CDR3 reads CASSFGNRKTQYF. CDR3 in DNA: TGTGCCAGCAGTTTCGGGAATAGAAAGACCCAGTACTTC.

The chain recombines TRBV24-1 with TRBJ2-3; a possible D gene is TRBD1 (6 bases). The CDR3 length is 17 residues. The germline V gene has CDR1 KGHDR and CDR2 SFDVKD. V was clipped by 3 bases and J by 9 bases, with 24 bases between them. The CDR3 is CATSDATGDIGPETQYF. Written as DNA, the CDR3 is TGTGCCACCAGTGATGCGACCGGGGACATAGGGCCTGAGACGCAGTATTTT.

By sample fraction, this clone is medium-sized. The rearrangement joins TRBV30 to TRBJ1-1; D is unresolved. The CDR3 is 11 residues long. CDR1 and CDR2 (germline): GTSNPN, SVGIG (reference sequence). V lost 7 bases, J lost 6 bases, and 12 bases lay in between. The CDR3 DNA is TGTGCCTCCACGAGGCTCGCTGAAGCTTTCTTT. It translates to CASTRLAEAFF. The variable domain in full, completed from reference TRBV30 and TRBJ1-1, reads SQTIHQWPATLVQPVGSPLSLECTVEGTSNPNLYWYRQAAGRGLQLLFYSVGIGQISSEVPQNLSASRPQDRQFILSSKKLLLSDSGFYLCASTRLAEAFFGQGTRLTVV.

This chain links TRBV5-4 with TRBJ2-2; 8 nucleotides align to TRBD2. The CDR3 extends over 18 amino acids. V dropped 4 bases and J dropped 0; count of bases not matched to a gene: 11. Germline-derived CDR1 and CDR2 are SGHNT and YYREEE (reference sequence). CDR3 bases: TGTGCCAGCAGCCCCCTAATTCGGGGGGGGACGAACACCGGGGAGCTGTTTTTT. Its translation: CASSPLIRGGTNTGELFF.

The J gene is TRBJ2-7, the V gene TRBV7-2, with TRBD1 matching 9 bases. Germline lookup yields CDR1 SGHTA and CDR2 FQGNSA. Trimming at V came to 5 bases and at J to 6 bases, leaving 11 bases not matched to a gene. The CDR3 runs to 15 residues. CDR3 bases: TGTGCCAGCAGCCCGACAGGGGGAAGAGGAAGCGAGCAGTACTTC. Translation gives CASSPTGGRGSEQYF.